The next 22 T cell receptor beta chains were all read from a single sample in a study of cytomegalovirus exposure and HLA in healthy donors. The PCR employed 60 Vbeta primers together with 13 Jbeta primers. Sequencing used immunoSEQ multiplex PCR; TCRdb keeps in-frame clones, though not all of them. The sample has fewer than 120,000 clones, around 87% seen once. Sequenced input: PBMCs. The receptors were gathered from a man aged 40-55 years in good health and CMV-seronegative.

The chain carries TRBV4-3 and TRBJ1-6; D ambiguous. Germline V gene lookup returns CDR1 LGHNA and CDR2 YSLEER. The V end was cut by 0 bases, the J end by 0 bases, with 9 bases between. The CDR3 length is 17 residues. CDR3 sequence reads: CASSQDLLSSYNSPLHF. The CDR3 coding sequence is TGCGCCAGCAGCCAAGATCTACTGAGCTCCTATAATTCACCCCTCCACTTT.

This chain joins TRBV5-5 and TRBJ1-3; 10 bases fit TRBD1. The CDR3 contains 16 residues. J gave up 1 base and V 4 bases, and 5 bases lay outside the gene matches. Germline values: CDR1 SGHKS, CDR2 YYEKEE (reference sequence). This CDR3 reads CASSLPGQGSGNTIYF. CDR3 in DNA: TGTGCCAGCAGCCTACCGGGACAGGGGTCTGGAAACACCATATATTTT.

This chain links TRBV7-9 with TRBJ1-2, with D unclear. Deletions cut 1 base from V and 7 bases from J, with 7 bases between. Germline values: CDR1 SEHNR, CDR2 FQNEAQ (reference sequence). The CDR3 sequence is 12 residues long. The CDR3 DNA reads as TGTGCCAGCAGCTTAGGGCGCGGTGGCTACACCTTC. It is translated as CASSLGRGGYTF.

This clone was picked up one time. The rearrangement joins TRBV6-5 to TRBJ2-1; possibly TRBD1 for D (6 bases). V was trimmed by 3 bases and J by 7 bases, leaving 7 bases between them. CDR1 and CDR2 (germline): MNHEY, SVGAGI. CDR3 length: 12 residues. The CDR3: CASSYTGNEQFF. DNA for the CDR3: TGTGCCAGCAGTTATACAGGGAATGAGCAGTTCTTC.

V usage is TRBV11-2 and J usage is TRBJ1-1, with TRBD1 matching 8 bases. The CDR3 is made up of 15 amino acids. Germline values: CDR1 SGHAT, CDR2 FQNNGV. V was pared by 8 bases and J by 2 bases, with 10 bases of the junction left unmatched. CDR3: CASLPLGQGNTEAFF. DNA for the CDR3: TGTGCCAGCCTCCCGCTCGGACAGGGAAACACTGAAGCTTTCTTT.

This clone was counted a few times. This chain joins TRBV5-1 and TRBJ1-1, with D possibly being TRBD1 (5 bases). V was trimmed by 1 base and J by 1 base, leaving 8 bases between them. Per germline, CDR1 SGHRS and CDR2 YFSETQ. The CDR3 spans 14 residues. This chain's CDR3 is CASSLSQGNTEAFF. CDR3 DNA: TGCGCCAGCAGCTTGAGTCAGGGGAACACTGAAGCTTTCTTT.

V is TRBV19 and J is TRBJ1-2; the match to TRBD1 covers 9 bases. The germline V gene encodes CDR1 LNHDA and CDR2 SQIVND (reference sequence). The CDR3 loop spans 15 amino acids. The V and J ends lost 4 bases and 4 bases, in that order; junction bases with no gene match: 7. The CDR3 is CASSTTKQGAYGYTF. DNA of the CDR3: TGTGCCAGTAGTACAACTAAACAGGGGGCCTATGGCTACACCTTC.

This clone has just a few counts. The chain is built from TRBV29-1 and TRBJ2-7; D is perhaps TRBD1 (6 bases). The CDR3 length is 11 residues. Germline V gene sequence: CDR1 SQVTM, CDR2 ANQGSEA. V lost 7 bases and J 6 bases, leaving 13 bases between the germline ends. CDR3 nucleotides: TGCAGCGGAGCCAGGGGCTCCGAGCAGTACTTC. Translated: CSGARGSEQYF.

This CDR3 reads CASSSRGSAYEQYF. CDR3 DNA: TGTGCCAGCAGCTCCAGGGGATCGGCCTACGAGCAGTACTTC. V gene TRBV7-2 combines with J gene TRBJ2-7; D is perhaps TRBD1 (6 bases). The CDR3 loop spans 14 amino acids. Germline loops: CDR1 SGHTA, CDR2 FQGNSA. With 4 bases removed from V and 2 bases from J, the gap between germline ends came to 12 bases.

The V call is TRBV28, the J call TRBJ1-5; D is perhaps TRBD1 (5 bases). Trimming took 7 bases from V and 7 from J, leaving 17 bases between them. The CDR3 is made up of 14 amino acids. In germline, CDR1 is MDHEN, CDR2 SYDVKM. The CDR3 here is CASNLQGGWQPQHF. As DNA, the CDR3 is TGTGCCAGCAACCTCCAGGGAGGTTGGCAGCCCCAGCATTTT.

Only a few counts were recorded for this clone. This chain links TRBV10-3 with TRBJ1-4, with 9 nucleotides matching TRBD1. Trimming cost V 0 bases and J 7 bases; bases outside gene matches: 6. The germline V gene encodes CDR1 ENHRY and CDR2 SYGVKD. This CDR3 has 16 residues. The CDR3 reads CAISESRTGEGEKLFF. In nucleotides, the CDR3 is TGTGCCATCAGTGAGTCCCGGACAGGGGAAGGTGAAAAACTGTTTTTT.

The chain carries TRBV25-1 and TRBJ1-1, with 7 bases lining up with TRBD1. Trimming removed 6 bases from V and 1 base from J; junction bases left unmatched: 8. This CDR3 comprises 15 residues. Per the germline V gene, CDR1 is MGHDK and CDR2 is SYGVNS. CDR3 region: CASRPSKGANTEAFF. The CDR3 DNA reads TGTGCCAGCAGACCATCTAAGGGGGCGAACACTGAAGCTTTCTTT.

The chain has TRBV7-2 and TRBJ2-1; D is perhaps TRBD2 (5 bases). The germline gives CDR1 SGHTA, CDR2 FQGNSA. CDR3 length equals 12 residues. V was clipped by 5 bases and J by 9 bases, with 11 bases between them. CDR3 nucleotides: TGTGCCAGCAGCCTTGGACTCGGTGAGCAGTTCTTC. It codes for CASSLGLGEQFF.

This chain uses TRBV10-3 with TRBJ1-2; 7 bases map to TRBD1. The V gene end was trimmed by 3 bases and the J gene end by 8 bases; junction bases not matched to a gene: 6. The CDR3 spans 13 residues. In germline, CDR1 is ENHRY, CDR2 SYGVKD. The CDR3 is CAISEGKGAGYTF. The CDR3 nucleotides read TGTGCCATCAGTGAAGGAAAGGGGGCCGGCTACACCTTC.

The chain combines TRBV19 with TRBJ1-6; 7 bases are shared with TRBD1. V dropped 9 bases and J dropped 5; count of bases not matched to a gene: 10. The CDR3 extends over 15 amino acids. Germline V lookup: CDR1 LNHDA, CDR2 SQIVND (reference sequence). CDR3 nucleotide sequence: TGTGCCAGCAAGAGGGGGCCCGGAGATAATTCACCCCTCCACTTT. Amino acid sequence: CASKRGPGDNSPLHF.

The sample holds one count of this clone. J is TRBJ2-1 and V is TRBV28; 8 nucleotides line up with TRBD1. The CDR3 spans 17 residues. With V trimmed by 3 bases and J by 8 bases, 15 bases remained unmatched. Germline V gene lookup returns CDR1 MDHEN and CDR2 SYDVKM. The CDR3 coding sequence is TGTGCCAGCAGTTTCTTAAGAGGACAGGGTTTTAGGGATGAGCAGTTCTTC. Its protein is CASSFLRGQGFRDEQFF.

The rearrangement joins TRBV10-3 to TRBJ1-1, with D possibly TRBD1 on 5 matching bases. V gave up 7 bases and J gave up 2 bases, with 8 bases separating them. The CDR3 is 12 residues long. Per germline, CDR1 ENHRY and CDR2 SYGVKD. The CDR3 loop is CAITGTNTEAFF. The CDR3 nucleotides read TGTGCCATCACTGGGACTAACACTGAAGCTTTCTTT.

The chain has TRBV12-5 and TRBJ2-1; D gene ambiguous. CDR3 length: 12 amino acids. V gave up 0 bases and J gave up 12 bases, with 9 bases separating them. Looked up from germline, CDR1 is LGHNT and CDR2 is FRNRAP. CDR3: CASGLVSGRQFF. DNA of the CDR3: TGTGCTAGTGGTTTGGTCTCGGGTCGGCAGTTCTTC. The whole variable domain, remainder taken from reference TRBV12-5 and TRBJ2-1, is DARVTQTPRHKVTEMGQEVTMRCQPILGHNTVFWYRQTMMQGLELLAYFRNRAPLDDSGMPKDRFSAEMPDATLATLKIQPSEPRDSAVYFCASGLVSGRQFFGPGTRLTVL.

The chain is built from TRBV20-1 and TRBJ2-7; no reliable D call. The CDR3 is 11 residues long. V shed 2 bases and J shed 5 bases, with 7 bases lying between them. Germline V gives CDR1 DFQATT, CDR2 SNEGSKA (reference sequence). This CDR3 reads CSARLVDEQYF. In nucleotides, the CDR3 is TGCAGTGCTAGACTCGTAGACGAGCAGTACTTC.

V gene TRBV6-1 combines with J gene TRBJ2-2, with a tentative D call TRBD1 (6 bases). Deletions cut 2 bases from V and 6 bases from J, with 16 bases between. CDR3 length: 16 amino acids. Germline V gives CDR1 MNHNS, CDR2 SASEGT. The CDR3 DNA follows: TGTGCCAGCAGTGAAAGGGCCGGTGGGGGCCCCGGGGAGCTGTTTTTT. Residues: CASSERAGGGPGELFF.

The rearrangement joins TRBV7-9 to TRBJ2-5; 8 bases match TRBD1. The CDR3 length is 17 residues. Germline V gives CDR1 SEHNR, CDR2 FQNEAQ (reference sequence). Losses at the gene ends were 2 bases for V and 3 bases for J; bases not matched to a gene: 11. The CDR3 protein is CASSLYPTGVEEETQYF. The DNA for the CDR3 is TGTGCCAGCAGCTTATACCCGACAGGGGTAGAGGAAGAGACCCAGTACTTC.

The chain combines TRBV15 with TRBJ2-7, with a tentative D call TRBD1 (6 bases). The V end was cut by 8 bases, the J end by 4 bases, with 24 bases between. This CDR3 region has 16 residues. Germline-derived CDR1 and CDR2 are LNHNV and YYDKDF (reference sequence). The CDR3 DNA is TGTGCCACCCGCGGCAGTAGAAAGGGGGACCGATACGAGCAGTACTTC. Residues: CATRGSRKGDRYEQYF.